This is a list of T cell receptor beta chains from one sample in a study of shared clonotypes between healthy human individuals. Data came from immunoSEQ multiplex PCR; TCRdb stores just in-frame clones and leaves some out. This sample yields just over 2,000,000 clones, of which roughly 95% are seen a single time; 0.13% belongs to the top ten. Sequenced: naive CD4+ T cells sorted from blood. The receptor set was obtained from a man between 18 and 29 years old in good health. CDR3s include the opening cysteine and the closing phenylalanine or tryptophan. Fields, in order: V gene, clone size, D gene, J gene, CDR3 DNA, CDR3 protein. The D gene is left open where the match is weak. Clone size, where shown, is once, few, many, or a class for clones that have expanded.

>TRBV9|-|-|TRBJ2-5
TGTGCCAGCAGCGTAGGGGCGGGTCAGGAGACCCAGTACTTC
CASSVGAGQETQYF
>TRBV2|-|TRBD1|TRBJ2-5
TGTGCCAGCAGTGTAGGGACAGGAGGGTGGGGGACCCAGTACTTC
CASSVGTGGWGTQYF
>TRBV6-6|-|TRBD2|TRBJ2-3
TGTGCCAGCAGTACTAGCGGTTTTAACACAGATACGCAGTATTTT
CASSTSGFNTDTQYF
>TRBV10-3|once|-|TRBJ2-3
TGTGCCATCAGTGGGGAAAGAGCAGATACGCAGTATTTT
CAISGERADTQYF
>TRBV4-1|once|-|TRBJ2-7
TGCGCCAGCAGCCAACGACAGGAATTCCCCTACGAGCAGTACTTC
CASSQRQEFPYEQYF
>TRBV28|-|-|TRBJ1-5
TGTGCCAGCAGTTTCTTTGCAGGGGGCAATCAGCCCCAGCATTTT
CASSFFAGGNQPQHF
>TRBV10-3|-|TRBD1|TRBJ1-1
TGTGCCTCGAGGACAGGTCCGAACACTGAAGCTTTCTTT
CASRTGPNTEAFF
>TRBV7-2|-|TRBD2|TRBJ2-7
TGTGCCAGCAGCTTAGGATCGGTTCTAGCGGGCTACGAGCAGTACTTC
CASSLGSVLAGYEQYF
>TRBV11-2|-|-|TRBJ1-3
TGTGCCAGCACGCAAAATGGAAACACCATATATTTT
CASTQNGNTIYF
>TRBV7-3|-|-|TRBJ2-5
TGTGCCAGCAGCTTAACGTTGGGGGGTCAAGAGACCCAGTACTTC
CASSLTLGGQETQYF
>TRBV6-6|-|-|TRBJ1-4
TGTGCCAGCAGCCCCACGGGGACTGGCAATGAAAAACTGTTTTTT
CASSPTGTGNEKLFF
>TRBV30|-|-|TRBJ1-2
TGTGCCCGAGGGGGGTTTAACTATGGCTACACCTTC
CARGGFNYGYTF
>TRBV4-1|once|TRBD2|TRBJ2-5
TGCGCCAGCAGCCAGGACTCTAGCGGGGGGTTCGGAGAGACCCAGTACTTC
CASSQDSSGGFGETQYF
>TRBV7-2|-|TRBD2|TRBJ2-1
TGTGCCAGCAGCTTAGCGGGGACTAGTCCCTATGAGCAGTTCTTC
CASSLAGTSPYEQFF
>TRBV11-2|-|-|TRBJ2-2
TGTGCCAGCAGCTTTCAGGCCACGGGCACCGGGGAGCTGTTTTTT
CASSFQATGTGELFF
>TRBV7-9|-|-|TRBJ1-5
TGTGCCAGCAGCAGAGGGGGGAGGCAGCCCCAGCATTTT
CASSRGGRQPQHF
>TRBV2|-|TRBD1|TRBJ2-7
TGTGCCAGCCGGACAGGGGTTATCTCCTACGAGCAGTACTTC
CASRTGVISYEQYF